These 19 T cell receptor beta chains originate from one sample sequenced in a study of blood T cell repertoires in COVID-19. Assay used: immunoSEQ multiplex PCR; TCRdb lists only in-frame clones, some missing. The data contain 90,000 to 150,000 clones, more than 85% of them seen just once; the ten biggest clones take up 15% to 20%. Input material: peripheral blood. The receptors here all came from a human donor with acute or convalescent COVID-19. The donor label of this sample is uncertain.

The genes are TRBV7-2 and TRBJ1-6, with unresolved D. Germline-derived CDR1 and CDR2 are SGHTA and FQGNSA. This CDR3 is 14 amino acids long. The ends were cut back, 5 bases at V and 4 bases at J, with 9 bases in the middle. The CDR3 region has the DNA TGTGCCAGCAGCCCTGGAGGATATAATTCACCCCTCCACTTT. This translates into CASSPGGYNSPLHF.

The chain links TRBV2 to TRBJ1-2, with TRBD1 as a possible D gene (6 bases). This CDR3 is built from 13 residues. CDR1 and CDR2 from the germline V gene are SNHLY and FYNNEI. V lost 3 bases, J lost 4 bases, and 9 bases lay in between. The CDR3 spells CASSDRGSYGYTF. The CDR3 DNA is TGTGCCAGCAGTGACAGGGGAAGCTATGGCTACACCTTC.

This chain connects TRBV9 to TRBJ2-2, with a weak D call TRBD2 (5 bases). Trimming took 3 bases from V and 4 from J, leaving 10 bases between them. This CDR3 has 14 residues. In germline, CDR1 is SGDLS, CDR2 YYNGEE. In DNA, the CDR3 is TGTGCCAGCAGCGAAATAGGAGGCACCGGGGAGCTGTTTTTT. Protein sequence: CASSEIGGTGELFF.

This clone occurred once. The CDR3 protein is CASSFSGGAGNTEAFF. The CDR3 bases are TGTGCCAGCAGTTTTTCAGGGGGCGCAGGGAACACTGAAGCTTTCTTT. This chain links TRBV27 with TRBJ1-1; 8 nucleotides line up with TRBD1. The CDR3 length is 16 residues. Losses at the gene ends were 3 bases for V and 1 base for J; bases not matched to a gene: 7. Germline CDR1 is MNHEY and CDR2 is SMNVEV (reference sequence).

A note on this clone: Within the sample, other DNA sequences also encode this same CDR3. This sequence joins TRBV10-3 and TRBJ1-1, with D maybe TRBD1 (6 bases). The CDR3 covers 12 residues. Germline CDR1 is ENHRY and CDR2 is SYGVKD. V gave up 6 bases and J gave up 1 base, with 6 bases separating them. The CDR3 spells CAIRQGNTEAFF. DNA for the CDR3: TGTGCCATCAGACAGGGGAACACTGAAGCTTTCTTT.

The CDR3 nucleotides read TGTGCCAGCAGTGAATCAGGTTCGAACACTGAAGCTTTCTTT. Protein sequence: CASSESGSNTEAFF. The chain carries TRBV6-1 and TRBJ1-1; D is unresolved. The CDR3 is made up of 14 amino acids. Germline CDR1 MNHNS, CDR2 SASEGT. Trimming removed 2 bases at V and 1 base at J, with 8 bases between.

Concerning this clone: The sample contains more than one DNA sequence encoding this CDR3. The chain couples TRBV28 to TRBJ1-2, with D uncertain. Trimming removed 5 bases at V and 4 bases at J, with 5 bases between. The CDR3 contains 11 residues. Germline V CDR1 and CDR2: MDHEN, SYDVKM. The CDR3 spells CASSPSYGYTF. Here the CDR3 DNA reads TGTGCCAGCAGTCCGTCCTATGGCTACACCTTC.

This clone has only one observation. V usage is TRBV9 and J usage is TRBJ1-1; possible D gene TRBD1, 6 bases. The CDR3 consists of 14 residues. Germline V gene lookup returns CDR1 SGDLS and CDR2 YYNGEE. Between the trimmed V and J ends, which lost 3 bases and 5 bases, there was a span of 14 bases. CDR3: CASSETGSTTEAFF. Here the CDR3 DNA reads TGTGCCAGCAGCGAAACAGGGTCCACTACTGAAGCTTTCTTT.

This rearrangement joins TRBV5-1 to TRBJ2-4; D not resolved. CDR1 is SGHRS and CDR2 is YFSETQ in the germline V gene. The CDR3 is 14 amino acids. Deletions cut 0 bases from V and 7 bases from J, with 11 bases between. CDR3 amino acids: CASSLGALRNIQYF. The CDR3, as DNA: TGCGCCAGCAGCTTGGGAGCCTTGCGTAACATTCAGTACTTC.

The chain combines TRBV4-2 with TRBJ2-1; 10 nucleotides align to TRBD2. This CDR3 comprises 14 residues. CDR1 is LGHNA and CDR2 is YNFKEQ in the germline V gene. V dropped 6 bases and J dropped 8; count of bases not matched to a gene: 7. The CDR3 spells CASRSSGSSDEQFF. The DNA for the CDR3 is TGTGCCAGCAGGTCTAGCGGGAGTTCGGATGAGCAGTTCTTC.

This clone was recorded only once. V usage is TRBV27 and J usage is TRBJ2-2; 9 bases line up with TRBD1. V gave up 5 bases and J gave up 5 bases; unmatched junction bases: 9. The CDR3 loop spans 16 amino acids. CDR1 and CDR2 (germline): MNHEY, SMNVEV (reference sequence). CDR3 sequence (DNA): TGTGCCAGCAGTCCAACATGGGACAGGGTTACCGGGGAGCTGTTTTTT. Translation gives CASSPTWDRVTGELFF.

The rearrangement links TRBV7-9 to TRBJ1-2, with D unclear. From germline, CDR1 is SEHNR and CDR2 FQNEAQ (reference sequence). The V end was cut by 5 bases, the J end by 8 bases, with 15 bases between. The CDR3 extends over 13 amino acids. In nucleotides, the CDR3 is TGTGCCAGCAGCCCCTCTGAGGGTACGGGCTACACCTTC. Translation gives CASSPSEGTGYTF.

This chain links TRBV3-1 (or the pseudogene TRBV3-2) with TRBJ2-7, with D tentatively TRBD2 (6 bases). The V end lost 0 bases, the J end lost 3 bases, and 12 bases lay between the germline ends. The CDR3 sequence is 15 residues long. Germline CDR1 LGHDT, CDR2 YNNKEL (reference sequence). CDR3 bases: TGTGCCAGCAGCCAAGATCCCCAGGGAGGCTACGAGCAGTACTTC. Its protein product is CASSQDPQGGYEQYF.

The rearrangement links TRBV10-2 to TRBJ2-1, with D perhaps matching TRBD2 (7 bases). V was cut by 3 bases and J by 9 bases, with 21 bases left in between. Germline V lookup: CDR1 WSHSY, CDR2 SAAADI. The CDR3 consists of 16 residues. CDR3 sequence (DNA): TGCGCCAGCAGTGAAGGGGGGGCTTTCTCCGTTGGTGAGCAGTTCTTC. This encodes CASSEGGAFSVGEQFF.

J is TRBJ1-2 and V is TRBV27; D possibly corresponds to TRBD1 (5 bases). CDR3 size: 14 residues. V was shortened by 4 bases and J by 5 bases, with 14 bases between the two germline ends. The germline CDR1 and CDR2 sequences are MNHEY and SMNVEV (reference sequence). DNA of the CDR3: TGTGCCAGCAGTTCTACGGGGGGGACTTATGGCTACACCTTC. Its protein product is CASSSTGGTYGYTF.

This clone has a single count. The V call is TRBV5-1, the J call TRBJ2-1; 11 bases map to TRBD2. With 2 bases clipped from V and 3 bases from J, the junction kept 10 bases outside the gene matches. Germline V gene data show CDR1 as SGHRS and CDR2 as YFSETQ. CDR3 size: 18 residues. The CDR3 sequence is CASSFPASGRRGYNEQFF. The CDR3 DNA sequence: TGCGCCAGCAGCTTTCCGGCTAGCGGGAGGCGGGGCTACAATGAGCAGTTCTTC.

The chain uses TRBV7-2 and TRBJ2-7, with a weak D call TRBD2 (5 bases). The germline CDR1 and CDR2 sequences are SGHTA and FQGNSA. Trimming took 4 bases from V and 2 from J, leaving 15 bases between them. The CDR3 contains 15 residues. The CDR3 DNA reads as TGTGCCAGCAGCTCACTATGGGTCGGGACCTACGAGCAGTACTTC. Protein product: CASSSLWVGTYEQYF.

This chain uses TRBV7-9 with TRBJ1-5, with TRBD1 as a possible D gene (6 bases). CDR1 and CDR2 from the germline V gene are SEHNR and FQNEAQ (reference sequence). The V gene lost 6 bases and the J gene lost 4 bases, with 10 bases spanning the gap. The CDR3 sequence is 13 residues long. CDR3 residues: CASSRQENQPQHF. The CDR3 DNA reads TGTGCCAGCAGTCGACAGGAGAATCAGCCCCAGCATTTT.

The rearrangement links TRBV9 to TRBJ2-3; D is unclear. Trimming removed 0 bases from V and 4 bases from J, with 18 bases in between. The CDR3 length is 17 residues. The germline gives CDR1 SGDLS, CDR2 YYNGEE. In DNA, the CDR3 is TGTGCCAGCAGCGTAGACGTTCGCTCCACCGGAGCAGATACGCAGTATTTT. This encodes CASSVDVRSTGADTQYF.